Presented here are 27 T cell receptor beta chains from one specimen sequenced in a study of lymphopenia after photon versus proton radiotherapy. Only in-frame clones appear in the TCRdb table, and some are missing; sequencing was by immunoSEQ multiplex PCR. Of approximately 40,000 clones in the sample, roughly 86% are singletons; the top ten hold approximately 10%. The sequencing used peripheral blood, collected from a patient treated with proton-based radiotherapy. These receptor sequences come from a woman between 65 and 79 years old with pancreatic cancer. Some clones in this sample may be carry-over from other donors' samples.

The count of this clone is one. The genes are TRBV5-4 and TRBJ1-3; the D gene is possibly TRBD1 (5 bases). Deletions cut 2 bases from V and 3 bases from J, with 9 bases between. The CDR3 is 14 amino acids. Germline V gene sequence: CDR1 SGHNT, CDR2 YYREEE (reference sequence). The DNA of the CDR3 is TGTGCCAGCAGCTTACAGGCGGGTGGAAACACCATATATTTT. This codes for CASSLQAGGNTIYF.

By its share, this clone is medium-sized. The same CDR3 also results from other DNA sequences found in this sample. The chain has TRBV4-3 and TRBJ2-5; no definite D call. V shed 0 bases and J shed 5 bases, with 10 bases lying between them. The V gene's germline CDR1 is LGHNA and CDR2 YSLEER. The CDR3 is 14 amino acids. The CDR3 reads CASSQDTGKETQYF. The CDR3, as DNA: TGCGCCAGCAGCCAAGATACTGGGAAGGAGACCCAGTACTTC.

This clone occurred once. The chain has TRBV6-5 and TRBJ1-2; weak D call: TRBD1 (6 bases). This CDR3 is built from 13 residues. CDR1 and CDR2 (germline): MNHEY, SVGAGI. Trimming stripped 6 bases from V and 0 bases from J, with 8 bases between. CDR3 residues: CASSRDTNYGYTF. As DNA, the CDR3 is TGTGCCAGCAGCCGGGACACTAACTATGGCTACACCTTC.

This clone was observed a few times. This chain joins TRBV7-8 and TRBJ1-3, with a possible D match to TRBD1 (5 bases). This CDR3 spans 15 amino acids. Per germline, CDR1 SGHVS and CDR2 FQNEAQ. Trimming cost V 4 bases and J 0 bases, with 10 bases left between them. The CDR3, as DNA: TGTGCCAGCAGCTCTACAGGCAACTCTGGAAACACCATATATTTT. This gives the protein CASSSTGNSGNTIYF.

The gene calls are TRBV7-1 and TRBJ1-5; tentative D call: TRBD1 (5 bases). TRBV7-1 carries the ORF label, with uncertain function. V lost 4 bases to trimming and J lost 3 bases, with 10 bases between them. The CDR3 is 14 amino acids. The CDR3 protein is CASSLGVLNQPQHF. DNA for the CDR3: TGTGCCAGCAGCTTAGGGGTCCTCAATCAGCCCCAGCATTTT.

The chain combines TRBV4-2 with TRBJ1-3; TRBD1 matches 7 bases. The ends lost 4 bases at V and 2 bases at J; junction bases unmatched: 8. Germline V gene data show CDR1 as LGHNA and CDR2 as YNFKEQ. This CDR3 spans 16 amino acids. CDR3 coding DNA: TGTGCCAGCAGCCGGTCTGAGGGGGCGGCTGGAAACACCATATATTTT. Its translation: CASSRSEGAAGNTIYF.

The genes are TRBV30 and TRBJ2-3, with D perhaps TRBD2 (6 bases). Germline lookup yields CDR1 GTSNPN and CDR2 SVGIG (reference sequence). The CDR3 contains 14 residues. Trimming removed 8 bases at V and 3 bases at J, with 18 bases between. The CDR3 bases are TGTGCCGGAATTCGACTAGAGACTACAGATACGCAGTATTTT. It specifies CAGIRLETTDTQYF.

The V and J genes are TRBV10-2 and TRBJ1-2; tentative D call: TRBD1 (5 bases). The CDR3 covers 15 residues. The V end lost 2 bases, the J end lost 4 bases, and 14 bases lay between the germline ends. The V gene's germline CDR1 is WSHSY and CDR2 SAAADI. CDR3 sequence (DNA): TGCGCCAGCAGTGAGGTCGCAGGGAGGACCTATGGCTACACCTTC. Its protein product is CASSEVAGRTYGYTF.

J is TRBJ1-3 and V is TRBV6-5; TRBD1 matches at 7 bases. The CDR3 covers 15 residues. J gave up 4 bases and V 5 bases, and 8 bases lay outside the gene matches. The germline gives CDR1 MNHEY, CDR2 SVGAGI. CDR3 sequence reads: CASSAQGVKGNTIYF. The CDR3 nucleotides read TGTGCCAGCAGTGCTCAGGGGGTGAAAGGAAACACCATATATTTT.

CDR3 in amino acids: CASSLGGASNQPQHF. DNA for the CDR3: TGTGCCAGCAGCTTAGGGGGGGCCAGCAATCAGCCCCAGCATTTT. This chain connects TRBV7-9 to TRBJ1-5; D possibly corresponds to TRBD1 (6 bases). The germline V gene has CDR1 SEHNR and CDR2 FQNEAQ (reference sequence). CDR3 size: 15 residues. V lost 1 base and J 1 base, leaving 8 bases between the germline ends.

J is TRBJ1-1 and V is TRBV6-5; D gene uncertain. From germline, CDR1 is MNHEY and CDR2 SVGAGI. The CDR3 runs 13 residues. V was clipped by 4 bases and J by 8 bases, with 14 bases between them. The CDR3 DNA sequence: TGTGCCAGCAGTTTCCCGGCGGGAGGGGAAGCTTTCTTT. It is translated as CASSFPAGGEAFF.

The chain links TRBV5-4 to TRBJ2-2, with a tentative D call TRBD2 (6 bases). V lost 1 base, J lost 0 bases, and 10 bases lay in between. This CDR3 contains 16 residues. The V gene's germline CDR1 is SGHNT and CDR2 YYREEE (reference sequence). CDR3 sequence (DNA): TGTGCCAGCAGCTTGTCGCGGGGTGCGAACACCGGGGAGCTGTTTTTT. This gives the protein CASSLSRGANTGELFF. The entire variable domain, with the rest obtained from reference TRBV5-4 and TRBJ2-2, is as follows: ETGVTQSPTHLIKTRGQQVTLRCSSQSGHNTVSWYQQALGQGPQFIFQYYREEENGRGNFPPRFSGLQFPNYSSELNVNALELDDSALYLCASSLSRGANTGELFFGEGSRLTVL.

This clone has a single count. The chain uses TRBV7-6 and TRBJ2-5; no firm D call. Germline V gene sequence: CDR1 SGHVS, CDR2 FNYEAQ. The CDR3 sequence is 15 residues long. Deletions cut 1 base from V and 0 bases from J, with 9 bases between. The CDR3 loop reads CASSLGARNQETQYF. Here the CDR3 DNA reads TGTGCCAGCAGCTTAGGGGCTAGAAACCAAGAGACCCAGTACTTC. The entire variable domain, with the rest obtained from reference TRBV7-6 and TRBJ2-5, is as follows: GAGVSQSPRYKVTKRGQDVALRCDPISGHVSLYWYRQALGQGPEFLTYFNYEAQQDKSGLPNDRFSAERPEGSISTLTIQRTEQRDSAMYRCASSLGARNQETQYFGPGTRLLVL.

The CDR3 is CASNPRAEGDTQYF. CDR3 bases: TGTGCCAGCAACCCTAGGGCGGAGGGAGATACGCAGTATTTT. The chain couples TRBV19 to TRBJ2-3; D is possibly TRBD2 (6 bases). V was pared by 9 bases and J by 5 bases, with 18 bases between. Germline assignment: CDR1 LNHDA and CDR2 SQIVND (reference sequence). The CDR3 is made up of 14 amino acids. The whole variable domain, filled in from reference TRBV19 and TRBJ2-3, reads DGGITQSPKYLFRKEGQNVTLSCEQNLNHDAMYWYRQDPGQGLRLIYYSQIVNDFQKGDIAEGYSVSREKKESFPLTVTSAQKNPTAFYLCASNPRAEGDTQYFGPGTRLTVL.

The V gene is TRBV7-2, the J gene TRBJ2-3; 7 bases map to TRBD2. Trimming cost V 0 bases and J 4 bases; bases outside gene matches: 10. The CDR3 runs to 17 residues. In germline, CDR1 is SGHTA, CDR2 FQGNSA. This CDR3 is CASSLASRGSPSDTQYF. The CDR3 DNA follows: TGTGCCAGCAGCTTAGCGAGTCGCGGGAGTCCTTCAGATACGCAGTATTTT.

J is TRBJ1-2 and V is TRBV5-1, with TRBD1 identical over 9 bases. Germline CDR1 reads SGHRS; CDR2 reads YFSETQ. CDR3 size: 15 residues. The junction had 11 bases not matched to a gene; V was cut back by 4 bases and J by 7 bases. This CDR3 reads CASSVDTGGFRGYTF. DNA of the CDR3: TGCGCCAGCAGCGTAGATACAGGGGGCTTTCGTGGCTACACCTTC. Supplemented by reference TRBV5-1 and TRBJ1-2, the full variable domain reads KAGVTQTPRYLIKTRGQQVTLSCSPISGHRSVSWYQQTPGQGLQFLFEYFSETQRNKGNFPGRFSGRQFSNSRSEMNVSTLELGDSALYLCASSVDTGGFRGYTFGSGTRLTVV.

The chain is built from TRBV6-6 and TRBJ2-7, with D perhaps TRBD2 (5 bases). The germline V gene encodes CDR1 MNHNY and CDR2 SVGAGI (reference sequence). The CDR3 length is 15 residues. Trimming shortened V by 4 bases and J by 6 bases, and 19 bases separated the two germline ends. This CDR3 is CASSSPGRGLLEQYF. DNA for the CDR3: TGTGCCAGCAGTTCCCCGGGTCGAGGGCTTCTCGAGCAGTACTTC.

The DNA for the CDR3 is TGCGCCAGCAGTGTACAAGGGACGGCGTCAGATACGCAGTATTTT. Residues: CASSVQGTASDTQYF. This chain joins TRBV10-2 and TRBJ2-3; D is perhaps TRBD1 or TRBD2 (5 bases each). The ends were cut back, 4 bases at V and 4 bases at J, with 15 bases in the middle. Germline CDR1 is WSHSY and CDR2 is SAAADI. The CDR3 runs to 15 residues.

The V gene is TRBV11-2, the J gene TRBJ2-1; 7 bases match TRBD1. CDR3 size: 12 residues. Germline V gives CDR1 SGHAT, CDR2 FQNNGV. V dropped 7 bases and J dropped 11; count of bases not matched to a gene: 8. CDR3 protein: CASTQWGQKQFF. CDR3 nucleotides: TGTGCCAGCACCCAGTGGGGACAGAAGCAGTTCTTC.

V usage is TRBV19 and J usage is TRBJ2-1; D unclear. CDR1 and CDR2 from the germline V gene are LNHDA and SQIVND (reference sequence). Trimming removed 5 bases at V and 4 bases at J, with 12 bases between. The CDR3 covers 14 residues. CDR3 coding DNA: TGTGCCAGTAGTGGCTGGACGGATTACAATGAGCAGTTCTTC. As protein: CASSGWTDYNEQFF.

This clone was observed a single time. V and J are TRBV30 and TRBJ1-1; D call uncertain. The V end was cut by 3 bases, the J end by 1 base, with 12 bases between. The CDR3 spans 14 residues. Germline values: CDR1 GTSNPN, CDR2 SVGIG (reference sequence). As DNA, the CDR3 is TGTGCCTGGAGGCCATTTCGGGAGAACACTGAAGCTTTCTTT. This gives the protein CAWRPFRENTEAFF.

This clone has just a few counts. The chain has TRBV19 and TRBJ2-1; D unresolved. The V gene's germline CDR1 is LNHDA and CDR2 SQIVND (reference sequence). V was trimmed by 5 bases and J by 9 bases, leaving 20 bases between them. The CDR3 runs 15 residues. In nucleotides, the CDR3 is TGTGCCAGTAGTCCGGACCGGACCACTATTTTTGAGCAGTTCTTC. It yields the protein CASSPDRTTIFEQFF.

The chain uses TRBV9 and TRBJ2-5; D is ambiguous. This CDR3 is built from 14 residues. Germline V gene lookup returns CDR1 SGDLS and CDR2 YYNGEE. The V end was cut by 0 bases, the J end by 4 bases, with 10 bases between. The CDR3 loop reads CASSVAIGGETQYF. In DNA form, the CDR3 reads TGTGCCAGCAGCGTAGCTATCGGTGGAGAGACCCAGTACTTC.

The CDR3 nucleotides are TGTGCCAAGGAACAGGGGAGGACCGGGGAGCTGTTTTTT. Residues: CAKEQGRTGELFF. This chain connects TRBV27 to TRBJ2-2, with a weak D call TRBD1 (7 bases). Germline values: CDR1 MNHEY, CDR2 SMNVEV (reference sequence). Trimming removed 10 bases at V and 5 bases at J, with 14 bases between. There are 13 residues in the CDR3.

This clone was seen a few times. The chain is built from TRBV28 and TRBJ2-3, with 8 bases fitting TRBD2. Germline V CDR1 and CDR2: MDHEN, SYDVKM. This CDR3 is 16 amino acids long. Trimming took 6 bases from V and 1 from J; bases not matched to a gene: 9. The CDR3 DNA sequence: TGTGCCAGCAGCACCCCCTTTAGCGGGGGCACAGATACGCAGTATTTT. Its protein product is CASSTPFSGGTDTQYF.

The chain is built from TRBV10-3 and TRBJ1-2; D is unclear. The CDR3 totals 14 residues. The germline V and J ends were trimmed by 3 bases and 5 bases, with 13 bases remaining between them. Germline V CDR1 and CDR2: ENHRY, SYGVKD. Here the CDR3 reads CAISDRREEYGYTF. The CDR3 nucleotides read TGTGCCATCAGTGATAGGAGGGAGGAGTATGGCTACACCTTC.

The V call is TRBV12-5, the J call TRBJ2-3; no definite D call. V lost 5 bases and J lost 0, with 9 bases in between. CDR1 and CDR2 (germline): LGHNT, FRNRAP. CDR3 length equals 14 residues. CDR3 loop: CASGLDLSTDTQYF. DNA for the CDR3: TGTGCTAGTGGTCTAGACCTTAGCACAGATACGCAGTATTTT.